The 21 T cell receptor beta chains below all came from one sample that was sequenced in a study of blood T cell repertoires in COVID-19. The assay was immunoSEQ multiplex PCR, and TCRdb's table has in-frame clones only and misses some. The sample shows 200,000 to 300,000 clones, about 91% of them seen only once. Source material: PBMCs or T cells enriched from blood (not recorded which). Every receptor here comes from a middle-aged woman with acute COVID-19.

Worth noting for this clone: Other DNA sequences in this sample translate to the same CDR3. The chain combines TRBV5-1 with TRBJ2-5; 15 positions agree with TRBD2. CDR3 length: 16 residues. Per germline, CDR1 SGHRS and CDR2 YFSETQ. With 4 bases clipped from V and 2 bases from J, the junction kept 3 bases outside the gene matches. The CDR3 DNA reads TGCGCCAGCAGCCTGGGACTAGCGGGGGGACAAGAGACCCAGTACTTC. This translates into CASSLGLAGGQETQYF.

The J gene is TRBJ2-7, the V gene TRBV5-4, with D possibly matching TRBD2 (5 bases). Germline V gene data show CDR1 as SGHNT and CDR2 as YYREEE (reference sequence). The germline V and J ends were trimmed by 3 bases and 3 bases, with 10 bases remaining between them. The CDR3 covers 13 residues. CDR3 loop: CASSWTSGYEQYF. CDR3 nucleotide sequence: TGTGCCAGCAGCTGGACGAGCGGCTACGAGCAGTACTTC.

Only a few counts were recorded for this clone. The CDR3 bases are TGCGCCAGCAGCCAACGGACAGGGGTGAACTATGGCTACACCTTC. Amino acids: CASSQRTGVNYGYTF. V usage is TRBV4-3 and J usage is TRBJ1-2; TRBD1 matches at 9 bases. V dropped 2 bases and J dropped 2; count of bases not matched to a gene: 3. The CDR3 sequence is 15 residues long. Looked up from germline, CDR1 is LGHNA and CDR2 is YSLEER.

The chain links TRBV30 to TRBJ1-1; weak D call: TRBD1 (5 bases). V gave up 0 bases and J gave up 1 base, with 6 bases separating them. This CDR3 contains 13 residues. Germline V gene sequence: CDR1 GTSNPN, CDR2 SVGIG (reference sequence). CDR3 amino acids: CAWSVDTNTEAFF. CDR3 in DNA: TGTGCCTGGAGTGTGGACACGAACACTGAAGCTTTCTTT.

The chain employs TRBV19 and TRBJ2-1, with 7 bases lining up with TRBD2. The CDR3 extends over 15 amino acids. Trimming took 0 bases from V and 4 from J; bases not matched to a gene: 3. Germline V lookup: CDR1 LNHDA, CDR2 SQIVND (reference sequence). The chain's CDR3 is CASSIEASGYNEQFF. In DNA form, the CDR3 reads TGTGCCAGTAGTATAGAGGCTAGCGGTTACAATGAGCAGTTCTTC.

The rearrangement joins TRBV5-4 to TRBJ1-2; the D gene is possibly TRBD1 (6 bases). V dropped 2 bases and J dropped 7 bases, with 12 bases sitting between them. The CDR3 loop spans 13 amino acids. From germline, CDR1 is SGHNT and CDR2 YYREEE (reference sequence). The CDR3 reads CASSLSGVAGYTF. The CDR3 nucleotides read TGTGCCAGCAGCTTATCAGGGGTTGCTGGCTACACCTTC.

The chain has TRBV5-1 and TRBJ2-1; D is perhaps TRBD2 (6 bases). The CDR3 extends over 14 amino acids. Trimming pared 0 bases from V and 10 bases from J, leaving 14 bases between. Per the germline V gene, CDR1 is SGHRS and CDR2 is YFSETQ. The CDR3 region has the DNA TGCGCCAGCAGCTTGGCTACGAGGGGAGGCGAGCAGTTCTTC. This codes for CASSLATRGGEQFF.

This chain uses TRBV6-5 with TRBJ1-1; D gene uncertain. V lost 5 bases and J lost 14, with 15 bases in between. Germline V gives CDR1 MNHEY, CDR2 SVGAGI. This CDR3 comprises 11 residues. The CDR3 loop reads CASSTPTSFFF. CDR3 in DNA: TGTGCCAGCAGTACCCCAACATCATTCTTCTTT.

V gene TRBV19 combines with J gene TRBJ1-2; a possible D gene is TRBD1 (6 bases). CDR3 length: 13 residues. Germline values: CDR1 LNHDA, CDR2 SQIVND (reference sequence). V was cut by 9 bases and J by 4 bases, with 15 bases left in between. The CDR3, as DNA: TGTGCCAGCCGCACACAGGGTCCCTATGGCTACACCTTC. Amino acids: CASRTQGPYGYTF.

The rearrangement links TRBV6-1 to TRBJ2-2; TRBD1 might be the D (6 bases). V lost 10 bases and J lost 6, with 9 bases in between. Germline values: CDR1 MNHNS, CDR2 SASEGT. The CDR3 sequence is 11 residues long. CDR3 in DNA: TGTGCCATATACAGGGCCGGGGAGCTGTTTTTT. This codes for CAIYRAGELFF.

This sequence joins TRBV10-2 and TRBJ1-5; 8 nucleotides agree with TRBD1. CDR3 length: 13 amino acids. In germline, CDR1 is WSHSY, CDR2 SAAADI. V dropped 6 bases and J dropped 2; count of bases not matched to a gene: 0. The CDR3 sequence is CASRGQGNQPQHF. CDR3 nucleotide sequence: TGCGCCAGCAGGGGACAGGGCAATCAGCCCCAGCATTTT.

The chain recombines TRBV12-3 or TRBV12-4 with TRBJ1-2; no reliable D call. The CDR3 spans 11 residues. Trimming took 9 bases from V and 5 from J, leaving 10 bases between them. The CDR3 coding sequence is TGTGCCAGTCTTAGTTGGTATGGCTACACCTTC. It translates to CASLSWYGYTF.

This sequence joins TRBV19 and TRBJ2-5; perhaps TRBD1 as D (5 bases). Between the trimmed V and J ends, which lost 2 bases and 5 bases, there was a span of 9 bases. CDR3 length equals 13 residues. Germline assignment: CDR1 LNHDA and CDR2 SQIVND (reference sequence). This CDR3 reads CASSIRGGETQYF. CDR3 DNA: TGTGCCAGTAGTATAAGGGGTGGGGAGACCCAGTACTTC.

This clone was observed a single time. The CDR3 region is CANDSYRGRYGYTF. The CDR3 DNA follows: TGTGCCAACGACAGTTATCGAGGCCGATATGGCTACACCTTC. The V gene is TRBV7-2, the J gene TRBJ1-2; possible D gene TRBD1, 5 bases. V lost 10 bases, J lost 5 bases, and 20 bases lay in between. Germline V gene sequence: CDR1 SGHTA, CDR2 FQGNSA. The CDR3 covers 14 residues.

The J gene is TRBJ2-3, the V gene TRBV7-2; 8 bases are a match to TRBD2. The CDR3 loop spans 16 amino acids. J lost 4 bases, V lost 1 base, and 7 bases had no gene match. Looked up from germline, CDR1 is SGHTA and CDR2 is FQGNSA. Written as DNA, the CDR3 is TGTGCCAGCAGCTTAGGGCGGGGGGCTGAATCAGATACGCAGTATTTT. Amino acids: CASSLGRGAESDTQYF.

The chain is built from TRBV19 and TRBJ2-3, with 10 bases that match TRBD2. Losses at the gene ends were 5 bases for V and 0 bases for J; bases not matched to a gene: 5. Per the germline V gene, CDR1 is LNHDA and CDR2 is SQIVND (reference sequence). The CDR3 contains 16 residues. CDR3 region: CASSAGLAVSTDTQYF. The DNA for the CDR3 is TGTGCCAGTAGTGCTGGACTAGCGGTAAGCACAGATACGCAGTATTTT.

The chain carries TRBV5-1 and TRBJ1-2; no clear D. Germline V gene sequence: CDR1 SGHRS, CDR2 YFSETQ. The CDR3 extends over 14 amino acids. Trimming removed 4 bases from V and 8 bases from J, with 18 bases in between. This CDR3 is CASSPTQEFRGYTF. In DNA form, the CDR3 reads TGCGCCAGCAGCCCAACCCAAGAATTCCGGGGCTACACCTTC.

This chain uses TRBV30 with TRBJ1-1, with D uncertain. V gave up 0 bases and J gave up 14 bases, with 16 bases separating them. The CDR3 loop spans 12 amino acids. The germline CDR1 and CDR2 sequences are GTSNPN and SVGIG (reference sequence). CDR3 DNA sequence: TGTGCCTGGAGTGTAAGGGCAGCGGATTACTTCTTT. This sequence encodes CAWSVRAADYFF.

The gene calls are TRBV19 and TRBJ2-1; possible D gene TRBD2, 5 bases. Per the germline V gene, CDR1 is LNHDA and CDR2 is SQIVND (reference sequence). The CDR3 has 14 amino acids. Trimming removed 2 bases at V and 6 bases at J, with 11 bases between. CDR3 sequence: CASSIKQTSNEQFF. CDR3 coding DNA: TGTGCCAGTAGTATAAAGCAAACTAGCAATGAGCAGTTCTTC.

The rearrangement links TRBV14 to TRBJ2-1; 7 nucleotides match TRBD1. Germline V gene sequence: CDR1 SGHDN, CDR2 FVKESK. With 1 base clipped from V and 6 bases from J, the junction kept 6 bases outside the gene matches. This CDR3 is 15 amino acids long. The CDR3 DNA sequence: TGTGCCAGCAGCCAAGGTCTGGGACAGTTCAATGAGCAGTTCTTC. Translated: CASSQGLGQFNEQFF.

CDR3 region: CASSEGSPAGEQYV. CDR3 coding DNA: TGTGCCAGCAGTGAGGGATCACCGGCGGGGGAGCAGTACGTC. The chain uses TRBV2 and TRBJ2-7; a weak D match, TRBD2 (6 bases). Germline CDR1 SNHLY, CDR2 FYNNEI. Trimming removed 3 bases at V and 7 bases at J, with 16 bases between. CDR3 size: 14 residues.